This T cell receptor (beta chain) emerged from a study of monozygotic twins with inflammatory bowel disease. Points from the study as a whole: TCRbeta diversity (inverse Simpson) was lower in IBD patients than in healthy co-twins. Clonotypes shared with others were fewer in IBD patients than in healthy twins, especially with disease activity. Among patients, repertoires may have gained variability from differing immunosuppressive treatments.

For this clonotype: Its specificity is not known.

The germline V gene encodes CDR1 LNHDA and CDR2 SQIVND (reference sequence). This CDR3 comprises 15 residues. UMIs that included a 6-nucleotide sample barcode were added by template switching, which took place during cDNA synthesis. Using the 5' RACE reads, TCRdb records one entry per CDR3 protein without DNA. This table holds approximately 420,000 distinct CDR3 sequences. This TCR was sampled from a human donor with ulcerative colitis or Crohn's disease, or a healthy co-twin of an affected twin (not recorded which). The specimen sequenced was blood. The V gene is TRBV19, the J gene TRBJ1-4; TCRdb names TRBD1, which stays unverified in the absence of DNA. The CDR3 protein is CASSDRVATNEKLFF.